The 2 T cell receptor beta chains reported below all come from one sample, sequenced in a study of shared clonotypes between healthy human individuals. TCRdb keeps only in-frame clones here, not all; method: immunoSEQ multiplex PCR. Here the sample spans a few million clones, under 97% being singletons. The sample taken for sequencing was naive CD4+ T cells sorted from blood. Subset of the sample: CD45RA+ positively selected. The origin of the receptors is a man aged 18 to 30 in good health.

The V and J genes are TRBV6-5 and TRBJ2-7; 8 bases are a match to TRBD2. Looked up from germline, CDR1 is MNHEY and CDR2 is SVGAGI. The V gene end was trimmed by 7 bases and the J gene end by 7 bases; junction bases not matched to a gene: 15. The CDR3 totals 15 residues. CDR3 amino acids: CASKVVAGSPGEQYF. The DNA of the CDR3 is TGTGCCAGCAAGGTAGTAGCGGGGAGCCCGGGGGAGCAGTACTTC.

The CDR3 region is CASSLEFAVSGTQYF. The CDR3 DNA reads TGCGCCAGCAGCTTGGAATTTGCGGTTTCAGGTACGCAGTATTTT. The chain recombines TRBV5-1 with TRBJ2-3; D remains ambiguous. This CDR3 has 15 residues. Per the germline V gene, CDR1 is SGHRS and CDR2 is YFSETQ. Trimming took off 0 bases at V and 8 bases at J, with 16 bases between the two ends. The full variable domain, rest sourced from reference TRBV5-1 and TRBJ2-3, is KAGVTQTPRYLIKTRGQQVTLSCSPISGHRSVSWYQQTPGQGLQFLFEYFSETQRNKGNFPGRFSGRQFSNSRSEMNVSTLELGDSALYLCASSLEFAVSGTQYFGPGTRLTVL.